One and the same sample provided the 6 T cell receptor beta chains below, sequenced in a study of blood T cells in healthy people across ages. Primed by a sample-barcoded 5' primer and a J-beta primer mix, a second PCR proceeded for roughly 6 to 12 cycles. In TCRdb, the 5' RACE reads were re-called with MiXCR into one record per CDR3 protein. Found here are about 1.5 million distinct CDR3 sequences, approximately 42% of them singletons; the top ten hold around 4%. The sequencing sample was made of blood. The receptors derive from a woman aged 18-35 years in good health.

A few counts support this clonotype. Mismatch with germline at one junction end may stem from a read error. This sequence joins TRBV27 and TRBJ2-7; D gene unclear. Germline CDR1 and CDR2: MNHEY and SMNVEV (reference sequence). This CDR3 comprises 11 residues. In DNA, the CDR3 is TGTGCCGGCAGTTACGTCGACGAGCAGTACTTC. Encoded protein: CAGSYVDEQYF.

This clonotype was observed many times. This chain connects TRBV7-2 to TRBJ1-5; the match to TRBD1 covers 9 bases. The V gene end was trimmed by 1 base and the J gene end by 7 bases; junction bases not matched to a gene: 2. The CDR3 length is 14 residues. Germline V gene sequence: CDR1 SGHTA, CDR2 FQGNSA. CDR3 bases: TGTGCCAGCAGCTTAGTGACAGGGGGACAGCCCCAGCATTTT. Protein: CASSLVTGGQPQHF.

The chain couples TRBV3-1 to TRBJ2-7; 7 bases are shared with TRBD1. The ends lost 6 bases at V and 3 bases at J; junction bases unmatched: 14. CDR1 and CDR2 from the germline V gene are LGHDT and YNNKEL (reference sequence). The CDR3 contains 16 residues. CDR3: CASSPTGAVWNYEQYF. The CDR3 nucleotides read TGTGCCAGCAGTCCTACAGGGGCCGTTTGGAACTACGAGCAGTACTTC.

This clonotype was recorded a few times. No DNA is shown, since the ends of the CDR3 on it are uncertain; the CDR3 is the one TCRdb lists. V usage is TRBV7-5 and J usage is TRBJ2-1. TRBV7-5 counts as a pseudogene. The CDR3 adds up to 16 amino acids, both ends counted. The CDR3 protein is CISVPEENTDYNEQFF.

This clonotype was recorded a few times. V usage is TRBV7-9 and J usage is TRBJ2-7; D is unresolved. CDR1 and CDR2 from the germline V gene are SEHNR and FQNEAQ (reference sequence). With 5 bases removed from V and 0 bases from J, the gap between germline ends came to 11 bases. This CDR3 is built from 14 residues. DNA of the CDR3: TGTGCCAGCAGCCCCCCAGTAAGCTCCTACGAGCAGTACTTC. Translated, it gives CASSPPVSSYEQYF. Supplemented by reference TRBV7-9 and TRBJ2-7, the full variable domain reads DTGVSQNPRHKITKRGQNVTFRCDPISEHNRLYWYRQTLGQGPEFLTYFQNEAQLEKSRLLSDRFSAERPKGSFSTLEIQRTEQGDSAMYLCASSPPVSSYEQYFGPGTRLTVT.

This rearrangement joins TRBV7-2 to TRBJ1-2; D gene ambiguous. The CDR3 sequence is 14 residues long. Germline CDR1 and CDR2: SGHTA and FQGNSA. V was cut by 0 bases and J by 2 bases, with 7 bases left in between. CDR3 loop: CASSLALPNYGYTF. CDR3 in DNA: TGTGCCAGCAGCTTAGCGTTACCGAACTATGGCTACACCTTC. The whole variable domain, filled in from reference TRBV7-2 and TRBJ1-2, reads GAGVSQSPSNKVTEKGKDVELRCDPISGHTALYWYRQSLGQGLEFLIYFQGNSAPDKSGLPSDRFSAERTGGSVSTLTIQRTQQEDSAVYLCASSLALPNYGYTFGSGTRLTVV.